Detailed here is one T cell receptor (beta chain). This record comes from a study of blood T cell repertoires in COVID-19. Only in-frame clones appear in the TCRdb table, and some are missing; sequencing was by immunoSEQ multiplex PCR. This sample has roughly 670,000 clones, with 70% to 90% found just once. The CDR3 has 14 amino acids. Germline CDR1 reads SEHNR; CDR2 reads FQNEAQ (reference sequence). V lost 1 base to trimming and J lost 1 base, with 7 bases between them. What was sequenced was peripheral blood. V gene TRBV7-9 combines with J gene TRBJ1-1, with D unresolved. The receptor was isolated from a woman younger than 35 with acute or convalescent COVID-19. The CDR3 DNA reads as TGTGCCAGCAGCTTAGGTGGAGAGAACACTGAAGCTTTCTTT. It codes for CASSLGGENTEAFF.